These 20 T cell receptor beta chains came from one sample sequenced in a study of CD8 T cells in ankylosing spondylitis. The study, taken as a whole, reports: Typical of ankylosing spondylitis blood, it appeared, was a TCR beta motif of roughly eight highly homologous variants.

TCRdb itself ran the 5' RACE reads through MiXCR, one entry per CDR3 protein. The sample contains about 750,000 distinct CDR3 sequences, around 20% of which appear only once. These receptors' antigens are unknown. The sample taken for sequencing was blood, either unsorted or a sorted T cell fraction (not recorded which). These receptors were collected from a male donor with ankylosing spondylitis.

Ten or more counts support this clonotype. V gene TRBV12-3 or TRBV12-4 combines with J gene TRBJ1-2; D is possibly TRBD1 (6 bases). V dropped 3 bases and J dropped 5 bases, with 13 bases sitting between them. This CDR3 is 14 amino acids long. Here the CDR3 reads CASSFRGTPYGYTF. Written as DNA, the CDR3 is TGTGCCAGCAGTTTTAGGGGGACCCCTTATGGCTACACCTTC.

This clonotype was seen a few times. The V and J genes are TRBV11-2 and TRBJ2-1; TRBD1 aligns across 7 bases. CDR1 is SGHAT and CDR2 is FQNNGV in the germline V gene. The CDR3 contains 14 residues. V dropped 5 bases and J dropped 6; count of bases not matched to a gene: 7. For the CDR3, the DNA is TGTGCCAGCAGCCCCCTAAACAGGGGCAATGAGCAGTTCTTC. Translated, it gives CASSPLNRGNEQFF.

The V gene is TRBV7-3, the J gene TRBJ2-2; the D call may be TRBD1 or TRBD2 (5 bases each). Germline CDR1 SGHTA, CDR2 FQGTGA. CDR3 size: 15 residues. The V and J ends lost 1 base and 7 bases respectively, with 13 bases between them. Here the CDR3 reads CASSLRGTPGGELFF. DNA for the CDR3: TGTGCCAGCAGCTTAAGAGGGACCCCCGGCGGGGAGCTGTTTTTT.

The V and J genes are TRBV9 and TRBJ2-2, with D possibly TRBD2 on 7 matching bases. The CDR3 contains 14 residues. Per germline, CDR1 SGDLS and CDR2 YYNGEE. Trimming took 0 bases from V and 6 from J, leaving 9 bases between them. The DNA of the CDR3 is TGTGCCAGCAGCGTAGCGGGGGGCCCCGGGGAGCTGTTTTTT. This codes for CASSVAGGPGELFF.

This clonotype showed up just a few times. At one end the junction does not follow the germline gene, possibly because of a read error. The chain recombines TRBV15 with TRBJ1-5; the D gene is possibly TRBD1 (5 bases). Germline lookup yields CDR1 LNHNV and CDR2 YYDKDF (reference sequence). The CDR3 runs 15 residues. CDR3 sequence reads: CAPRTGLGSNQPQHF. In DNA, the CDR3 is TGTGCCCCCAGGACGGGGCTGGGTAGCAATCAGCCCCAGCATTTT.

The sample holds a few counts of this clonotype. The rearrangement joins TRBV28 to TRBJ2-3, with a tentative D call TRBD2 (6 bases). Germline V gives CDR1 MDHEN, CDR2 SYDVKM. The V end was cut by 6 bases, the J end by 9 bases, with 19 bases between. This CDR3 is 14 amino acids long. CDR3 DNA: TGTGCCAGCAGCCCGGCACGACTAGATCCCACGCAGTATTTT. Protein: CASSPARLDPTQYF.

The V call is TRBV27, the J call TRBJ1-2; a possible D gene is TRBD1 (6 bases). The V gene lost 6 bases and the J gene lost 7 bases, with 15 bases spanning the gap. CDR3 length equals 13 residues. Germline V CDR1 and CDR2: MNHEY, SMNVEV (reference sequence). CDR3 residues: CASRATGGSGYTF. CDR3 bases: TGTGCCAGCAGAGCGACGGGGGGCTCTGGCTACACCTTC.

The rearrangement joins TRBV5-6 to TRBJ2-1, with 9 bases lining up with TRBD1. Germline CDR1 reads SGHDT; CDR2 reads YYEEEE. After removal of 2 bases from V and 6 bases from J, the junction contained 6 bases not matched to a gene. This CDR3 spans 15 amino acids. The CDR3 DNA reads as TGTGCCAGCAGCTTCCGGGACAGGGTCTTCAATGAGCAGTTCTTC. It specifies CASSFRDRVFNEQFF.

The V call is TRBV28, the J call TRBJ2-1, with TRBD1 identical over 10 bases. Germline CDR1 is MDHEN and CDR2 is SYDVKM. The length of the CDR3 is 19 residues. V dropped 5 bases and J dropped 0; count of bases not matched to a gene: 13. The CDR3: CASSGPGQGPVLSYNEQFF. The CDR3 DNA reads TGTGCCAGCAGTGGACCGGGACAGGGGCCAGTACTCTCCTACAATGAGCAGTTCTTC. Filled out from reference TRBV28 and TRBJ2-1, the complete variable domain reads DVKVTQSSRYLVKRTGEKVFLECVQDMDHENMFWYRQDPGLGLRLIYFSYDVKMKEKGDIPEGYSVSREKKERFSLILESASTNQTSMYLCASSGPGQGPVLSYNEQFFGPGTRLTVL.

The genes are TRBV29-1 and TRBJ2-1; D gene ambiguous. CDR3 length: 13 amino acids. Germline V CDR1 and CDR2: SQVTM, ANQGSEA. Trimming took off 3 bases at V and 0 bases at J, with 6 bases between the two ends. In DNA, the CDR3 is TGCAGCGTTGAGCGCCGCTCCTACAATGAGCAGTTCTTC. Protein sequence: CSVERRSYNEQFF.

This clonotype was seen repeatedly, ten times or more. V usage is TRBV29-1 and J usage is TRBJ1-4; D is unclear. The CDR3 runs 13 residues. Germline CDR1 and CDR2: SQVTM and ANQGSEA. The germline V and J ends were trimmed by 2 bases and 7 bases, with 11 bases remaining between them. CDR3 sequence: CSVETPGGEKLFF. In DNA form, the CDR3 reads TGCAGCGTTGAAACCCCCGGTGGTGAAAAACTGTTTTTT.

The CDR3 here is CAWTLAQETQYF. The CDR3 DNA follows: TGTGCCTGGACTCTAGCGCAAGAGACCCAGTACTTC. The chain is built from TRBV30 and TRBJ2-5, with TRBD2 as a possible D gene (6 bases). From germline, CDR1 is GTSNPN and CDR2 SVGIG (reference sequence). Trimming stripped 4 bases from V and 2 bases from J, with 8 bases between. This CDR3 has 12 residues.

This clonotype was observed a handful of times. The V and J genes are TRBV10-3 and TRBJ2-5, with 10 bases fitting TRBD2. The CDR3 contains 14 residues. Germline-derived CDR1 and CDR2 are ENHRY and SYGVKD. With 4 bases clipped from V and 4 bases from J, the junction kept 3 bases outside the gene matches. CDR3 loop: CAISGLAGVETQYF. DNA of the CDR3: TGTGCCATCAGTGGGCTAGCGGGAGTAGAGACCCAGTACTTC.

The V gene is TRBV10-1, the J gene TRBJ1-1; no clear D. The ends were cut back, 8 bases at V and 0 bases at J, with 10 bases in the middle. This CDR3 comprises 13 residues. Germline assignment: CDR1 WNHNN and CDR2 SYGVQD (reference sequence). The CDR3 reads CASREGMNTEAFF. The CDR3 nucleotides are TGCGCCAGCCGGGAGGGAATGAACACTGAAGCTTTCTTT.

This clonotype was detected a few times. This rearrangement joins TRBV6-1 to TRBJ2-3, with 13 bases matching TRBD2. V shed 7 bases, J shed 2 bases, and the junction held 6 bases outside the gene matches. The CDR3 is 16 amino acids. Germline CDR1 is MNHNS and CDR2 is SASEGT. The CDR3 sequence: CASKEGLAGPTDTQYF. The CDR3 bases are TGTGCCAGCAAGGAGGGACTAGCGGGGCCCACAGATACGCAGTATTTT.

V is TRBV6-2 or TRBV6-3 and J is TRBJ2-7; 14 bases are a match to TRBD2. The trim removed 5 bases at V and 6 bases at J, leaving 12 bases unmatched. The length of the CDR3 is 17 residues. Per the germline V gene, CDR1 is MNHEY and CDR2 is SVGEGT. This CDR3 reads CASSPRLAGGLLREQYF. In DNA form, the CDR3 reads TGTGCCAGCAGTCCTAGACTAGCGGGGGGGCTCCTCCGCGAGCAGTACTTC.

The chain is built from TRBV27 and TRBJ2-1; D not resolved. Trimming took off 3 bases at V and 7 bases at J, with 13 bases between the two ends. The CDR3 loop spans 14 amino acids. Germline CDR1 reads MNHEY; CDR2 reads SMNVEV (reference sequence). CDR3 protein: CASSLGWVGNEQFF. DNA for the CDR3: TGTGCCAGCAGTTTGGGCTGGGTAGGGAATGAGCAGTTCTTC.

There are a few counts of this clonotype. V gene TRBV7-9 combines with J gene TRBJ2-7; 7 bases fit TRBD1. With V trimmed by 5 bases and J by 1 base, 8 bases remained unmatched. The CDR3 consists of 15 residues. Germline-derived CDR1 and CDR2 are SEHNR and FQNEAQ (reference sequence). The CDR3 here is CASSRPGTASYEQYF. The CDR3 nucleotides are TGTGCCAGCAGCCGGCCAGGGACAGCATCCTACGAGCAGTACTTC.

The chain has TRBV2 and TRBJ1-4; weak D call: TRBD1 (5 bases). The CDR3 spans 13 residues. V lost 8 bases to trimming and J lost 5 bases, with 12 bases between them. CDR1 is SNHLY and CDR2 is FYNNEI in the germline V gene. The CDR3 region has the DNA TGTGCCAGCGGCGGACAAACGAATGAAAAACTGTTTTTT. The encoded protein is CASGGQTNEKLFF. The full variable domain, with the rest looked up from reference TRBV2 and TRBJ1-4, is EPEVTQTPSHQVTQMGQEVILRCVPISNHLYFYWYRQILGQKVEFLVSFYNNEISEKSEIFDDQFSVERPDGSNFTLKIRSTKLEDSAMYFCASGGQTNEKLFFGSGTQLSVL.

This clonotype was observed a few times. V is TRBV2 and J is TRBJ2-4, with D tentatively TRBD2 (5 bases). V lost 9 bases and J 6 bases, leaving 18 bases between the germline ends. Germline loops: CDR1 SNHLY, CDR2 FYNNEI. The CDR3 extends over 14 amino acids. CDR3 sequence: CASTISSGLNIQYF. The DNA for the CDR3 is TGTGCCAGTACAATATCAAGCGGCCTAAACATTCAGTACTTC.